The entry below gives a single TCR beta chain sequence along with its context. The sample originates from a study of blood T cell repertoires in COVID-19. Study-level background: Sites in the United States, Italy and Spain provided acute and convalescent COVID-19 samples.

Methods used by the authors: Amplification with reference gene primers provided the estimates of nucleated cell counts. The data were produced by immunoSEQ multiplex PCR, yet TCRdb's version contains in-frame clones alone and is incomplete. The DNA gave D and trimming, while V, J and clone size come from that table. This sample carries 200,000 to 250,000 clones, 92% of them seen once, and the ten largest clones take 0.82%. Germline assignment: CDR1 SGHAT and CDR2 FQNNGV. CDR3 length: 14 amino acids. V was shortened by 4 bases and J by 2 bases, with 12 bases between the two germline ends. It was during active infection that Seattle patients were enrolled and then longitudinally followed.

The chain couples TRBV11-2 to TRBJ2-7, with a tentative D call TRBD2 (6 bases). The receptor was derived from a man in his sixties with COVID-19, enrolled during active disease. Input material: peripheral blood. CDR3 residues: CASSSPGGTYEQYF. The CDR3 DNA reads TGTGCCAGCAGCTCGCCCGGGGGAACCTACGAGCAGTACTTC.